Listed below are T cell receptor beta chains from one sample, sequenced in a study of identifying expanded T cells in peripheral blood. TCRdb's copy holds only in-frame clones and misses some; the assay was immunoSEQ multiplex PCR. The repertoire holds some 130,000 clones, with around nine tenths as singletons. Sequenced input: blood. These TCRs come from a person between 18 and 75 years old in good health. The CDR3 runs from the conserved cysteine through the conserved F or W.

len | j_gene | v_gene | CDR3aa
15 | TRBJ2-2 | TRBV11-1 | CASSHPGLNTGELFF
13 | TRBJ2-1 | TRBV5-1 | CASSLGQYNEQFF
11 | TRBJ1-4 | TRBV28 | CASSSNEKLFF
13 | TRBJ2-5 | TRBV15 | CATSLLFQETQYF
11 | TRBJ2-7 | TRBV6-1 | CASSDPYEQYF
16 | TRBJ2-7 | TRBV6-5 | CASSYSSPGRPYEQYF
13 | TRBJ1-1 | TRBV28 | CASSLTGSSEAFF
16 | TRBJ1-2 | TRBV6-1 | CASSEEIAKLNYGYTF
18 | TRBJ2-3 | TRBV18 | CASSPGLAGGGGTDTQYF
15 | TRBJ2-7 | TRBV10-3 | CAIRDRDMLGYEQYF
13 | TRBJ2-1 | TRBV7-3 | CASSPPYYNEQFF
14 | TRBJ1-2 | TRBV5-6 | CASSFGRTRGGYTF
14 | TRBJ2-7 | TRBV7-2 | CASSLLGQGFPPDF
15 | TRBJ2-2 | TRBV6-6 | CASAPPGINTGELFF
12 | TRBJ1-6 | TRBV29-1 | CSVRVNNSPLHF
15 | TRBJ2-2 | TRBV5-1 | CASSGGQWGTGELFF
12 | TRBJ2-7 | TRBV7-2 | CASSLDRHEQYF
15 | TRBJ2-4 | TRBV2 | CASSPRAGGPGIQYF
11 | TRBJ2-7 | TRBV5-5 | CASSSGDEQYF
14 | TRBJ2-5 | TRBV9 | CASSARMLAETQYF
15 | TRBJ2-6 | TRBV27 | CASSLTGGGANVLTF
14 | TRBJ1-2 | TRBV7-8 | CASSHNRDSNGYTF
15 | TRBJ2-1 | TRBV5-1 | CASSSAGAGYNEQFF
14 | TRBJ1-4 | TRBV30 | CAWSVGAGNEKLFF
14 | TRBJ1-5 | TRBV7-9 | CASSSQGTNQPQHF
16 | TRBJ2-5 | TRBV28 | CASSYTGTEIQETQYF
15 | TRBJ2-7 | TRBV27 | CASRPRAGGNYEQYF
12 | TRBJ2-5 | TRBV7-3 | CASSDDRETQYF
13 | TRBJ1-1 | TRBV2 | CASSDRGRTEAFF
15 | TRBJ2-3 | TRBV23-1 | CASSLRDRGTDTQYF
18 | TRBJ2-6 | TRBV7-8 | CASSRAGLDLSGANVLTF
13 | TRBJ1-1 | TRBV18 | CASSPKLNTEAFF
15 | TRBJ2-4 | TRBV5-1 | CASSLTSVAKNIQYF
16 | TRBJ1-1 | TRBV6-5 | CASSYGEGRGNTEAFF
16 | TRBJ1-3 | TRBV5-4 | CASSPGGQLSGNTIYF
13 | TRBJ1-1 | TRBV7-2 | CAGARAMNTEAFF
15 | TRBJ1-2 | TRBV27 | CASSMRGAIGDGYTF
12 | TRBJ1-1 | TRBV12-2 | CASRLGGTEAFF
15 | TRBJ1-2 | TRBV4-1 | CASSRATGGAGGYTF
14 | TRBJ2-5 | TRBV7-6 | CASSLDTGAETQYF
16 | TRBJ2-5 | TRBV27 | CASSSTLQGRWETQYF
15 | TRBJ2-1 | TRBV6-1 | CASFRLAGADNEQFF
13 | TRBJ1-2 | TRBV6-5 | CASSFPGPHGYTF
13 | TRBJ1-5 | TRBV6-5 | CASSLGRDQPQHF
12 | TRBJ1-1 | TRBV30 | CAWSRVGTEAFF
14 | TRBJ1-1 | TRBV9 | CASSVASMNTEAFF